This TCR beta chain derives from a study of early T cells in non-severe SARS-CoV-2 infection. Study-level information: Sequencing was performed on bulk RNA from unsorted whole blood, leaving chains unpaired. General study points: VDJdb matching skewed toward anti-spike CD8 responses, missing private and CD4 specificities.

TCRdb processed the 5' RACE reads anew with MiXCR; each CDR3 protein has one entry. Of over 30,000 distinct CDR3 sequences detected, 4.7% appear once; the ten largest clones hold 7.9%. This clonotype was seen repeatedly, ten times or more. Its antigen is unknown. The sequenced sample was whole blood. This sequence was found in an adult who was a healthcare worker with PCR-confirmed SARS-CoV-2 infection or an uninfected control (not recorded which).

Here the CDR3 DNA reads TGTGCCAGTACCCCGGGACAGGGAGGCGGACAGCCCCAGCATTTT. Residues: CASTPGQGGGQPQHF. This chain links TRBV19 with TRBJ1-5; 9 nucleotides line up with TRBD1. Germline V lookup: CDR1 LNHDA, CDR2 SQIVND (reference sequence). The CDR3 loop spans 15 amino acids. J gave up 7 bases and V 7 bases, and 11 bases lay outside the gene matches.